One and the same sample provided the 30 T cell receptor beta chains below, sequenced in a study of blood T cells in healthy people across ages. A sample-barcoded 5' primer and a J-beta primer mix were used in a second PCR of roughly 7 to 11 cycles. TCRdb independently ran MiXCR on the 5' RACE reads; one entry per CDR3 protein. The sample carries around 900,000 distinct CDR3 sequences, about 51% recorded once. Sequencing was done on a sample of blood. The origin of the receptors is a woman aged 55-70 years in good health.

CDR3 nucleotide sequence: TGTGCCAGCAGTCCCCCAGGGGAAGGCTACACCTTC. It codes for CASSPPGEGYTF. The gene calls are TRBV28 and TRBJ1-2; TRBD1 is a possible D gene (6 bases). There are 12 residues in the CDR3. Germline V gene data show CDR1 as MDHEN and CDR2 as SYDVKM. With 5 bases removed from V and 8 bases from J, the gap between germline ends came to 12 bases.

Only a few counts were recorded for this clonotype. This chain joins TRBV6-5 and TRBJ1-2; no reliable D call. The length of the CDR3 is 14 residues. V was cut by 2 bases and J by 7 bases, with 14 bases left in between. Germline CDR1 is MNHEY and CDR2 is SVGAGI. DNA for the CDR3: TGTGCCAGCAGTTACATGATGTCGTCAACTGGCTACACCTTC. It encodes CASSYMMSSTGYTF.

V gene TRBV20-1 combines with J gene TRBJ2-6; perhaps TRBD1 as D (6 bases). Per the germline V gene, CDR1 is DFQATT and CDR2 is SNEGSKA (reference sequence). CDR3 length equals 14 residues. Trimming stripped 6 bases from V and 0 bases from J, with 9 bases between. CDR3 loop: CSAGQNSGANVLTF. Written as DNA, the CDR3 is TGCAGTGCCGGACAGAACTCTGGGGCCAACGTCCTGACTTTC.

This clonotype was found a few times. This chain joins TRBV12-3 or TRBV12-4 and TRBJ2-4; 13 positions agree with TRBD2. V lost 5 bases to trimming and J lost 8 bases; unmatched junction nucleotides: 9. The CDR3 is 16 residues long. The CDR3 spells CASSLRTSGRGDIQYF. DNA of the CDR3: TGTGCCAGCAGTCTCCGGACTAGCGGGAGAGGTGACATTCAGTACTTC.

The chain employs TRBV6-1 and TRBJ2-2; tentatively, D is TRBD1 (6 bases). This CDR3 contains 13 residues. Germline CDR1 MNHNS, CDR2 SASEGT. The V end lost 7 bases, the J end lost 4 bases, and 10 bases lay between the germline ends. CDR3 in amino acids: CASMGHSTGELFF. In DNA, the CDR3 is TGTGCCAGCATGGGACATTCCACCGGGGAGCTGTTTTTT.

The chain carries TRBV28 and TRBJ2-7; TRBD2 matches at 8 bases. V lost 10 bases to trimming and J lost 3 bases; unmatched junction nucleotides: 14. Per the germline V gene, CDR1 is MDHEN and CDR2 is SYDVKM. The CDR3 is 15 residues long. CDR3: CATTRGGRPYYEQYF. The CDR3 DNA follows: TGTGCCACCACACGCGGGGGGCGCCCCTACTACGAGCAGTACTTC.

This chain joins TRBV15 and TRBJ2-4; 9 bases are a match to TRBD2. Judging by the DNA end, TRBJ2-7 fits better; the J call may be wrong. Germline CDR1 LNHNV, CDR2 YYDKDF (reference sequence). CDR3 size: 14 residues. The CDR3 DNA follows: TGTGCCACCAGCAGACCTAGCGGGATCTACGAGCAGTACTTC. Translating gives CATSRPSGIYEQYF.

The gene calls are TRBV14 and TRBJ2-4; D might be TRBD1 or TRBD2, each matching 5 bases. This CDR3 is built from 14 residues. V lost 5 bases to trimming and J lost 8 bases, with 16 bases between them. Germline CDR1 reads SGHDN; CDR2 reads FVKESK. For the CDR3, the DNA is TGTGCCAGCAGCGGCCGTGGGGGTCGGGACATTCAGTACTTC. The encoded protein is CASSGRGGRDIQYF. The variable domain in full, with the rest retrieved from reference TRBV14 and TRBJ2-4, is EAGVTQFPSHSVIEKGQTVTLRCDPISGHDNLYWYRRVMGKEIKFLLHFVKESKQDESGMPNNRFLAERTGGTYSTLKVQPAELEDSGVYFCASSGRGGRDIQYFGAGTRLSVL.

The rearrangement links TRBV5-1 to TRBJ2-1; D is uncertain. The V end was cut by 2 bases, the J end by 7 bases, with 10 bases between. The CDR3 has 13 amino acids. Germline values: CDR1 SGHRS, CDR2 YFSETQ. CDR3 protein: CASSFPGANEQFF. The CDR3 DNA is TGCGCCAGCAGCTTCCCTGGTGCAAATGAGCAGTTCTTC. Looking up the rest from reference TRBV5-1 and TRBJ2-1 gives the full variable domain: KAGVTQTPRYLIKTRGQQVTLSCSPISGHRSVSWYQQTPGQGLQFLFEYFSETQRNKGNFPGRFSGRQFSNSRSEMNVSTLELGDSALYLCASSFPGANEQFFGPGTRLTVL.

The table lists this clonotype with a few counts. The chain carries TRBV7-9 and TRBJ2-4; no clear D gene. The germline CDR1 and CDR2 sequences are SEHNR and FQNEAQ (reference sequence). This CDR3 spans 18 amino acids. Trimming stripped 5 bases from V and 0 bases from J, with 20 bases between. The CDR3, as DNA: TGTGCCAGCAGCCCGCTAGAAGGCGGAGAGGTAGCCAAAAACATTCAGTACTTC. Translated, it gives CASSPLEGGEVAKNIQYF.

This clonotype was seen a handful of times. In nucleotides, the CDR3 is TGCGCCAGCAGCCAAGTTGTGAGCGGGGGGTCCTTTTCCTACGAGCAGTACTTC. It translates to CASSQVVSGGSFSYEQYF. The rearrangement joins TRBV4-1 to TRBJ2-7; TRBD2 matches 9 bases. The CDR3 length is 18 residues. V was clipped by 1 base and J by 1 base; unmatched bases: 11. Looked up from germline, CDR1 is MGHRA and CDR2 is YSYEKL.

V gene TRBV14 combines with J gene TRBJ2-1; TRBD2 matches at 10 bases. Unmatched junction bases numbered 3, after V lost 4 bases and J lost 3 bases. The CDR3 totals 15 residues. CDR1 SGHDN and CDR2 FVKESK come from the germline V gene. The DNA of the CDR3 is TGTGCCAGCAGCCGGACTAGCGGACTCTACAATGAGCAGTTCTTC. It encodes CASSRTSGLYNEQFF.

This chain connects TRBV20-1 to TRBJ1-2; the D is unclear. Trimming pared 0 bases from V and 8 bases from J, leaving 13 bases between. The CDR3 contains 13 residues. CDR1 is DFQATT, CDR2 SNEGSKA, per germline (reference sequence). The CDR3 loop reads CSAREGSRRGYTF. The CDR3 DNA is TGCAGTGCTAGAGAGGGCAGTCGACGGGGCTACACCTTC.

On this clonotype itself: Its ends do not fully match the called genes, so a read error is possible. V gene TRBV7-6 combines with J gene TRBJ2-3, with 12 bases lining up with TRBD2. The CDR3 is 17 amino acids. Germline V CDR1 and CDR2: SGHVS, FNYEAQ. CDR3 bases: TGTGCCGGCAGCTGGGGGACTAGCGGGCGCCCCACAGATACGCAGTATTTT. Amino acids: CAGSWGTSGRPTDTQYF.

The DNA of the CDR3 is TGCAGTGCTAGACCTTTTTTAGCGGGTCTTGAGACCCAGTACTTC. This sequence encodes CSARPFLAGLETQYF. The V call is TRBV20-1, the J call TRBJ2-5; 7 nucleotides align to TRBD2. The CDR3 has 15 amino acids. Per the germline V gene, CDR1 is DFQATT and CDR2 is SNEGSKA (reference sequence). V shed 2 bases and J 5 bases; nucleotides not matched to a gene: 11.

Regarding this clonotype: A much larger clone sits a single nucleotide away, making a read error possible. This chain uses TRBV5-1 with TRBJ2-7; D unresolved. Germline V lookup: CDR1 SGHRS, CDR2 YFSETQ. Trimming removed 4 bases from V and 2 bases from J, with 13 bases in between. The CDR3 is 14 residues long. The CDR3 protein is CASSVLGGTYEQYF. The DNA for the CDR3 is TGCGCCAGCAGCGTCCTGGGCGGAACCTACGAGCAGTACTTC.

The V and J genes are TRBV29-1 and TRBJ2-7; D assignment may be TRBD1 or TRBD2 (6 bases each). Trimming took 7 bases from V and 7 from J, leaving 29 bases between them. The CDR3 contains 16 residues. Germline V gives CDR1 SQVTM, CDR2 ANQGSEA. CDR3 in amino acids: CSAQVRGRPDYNEQYF. CDR3 sequence (DNA): TGCAGCGCACAAGTTAGGGGGAGGCCCGATTACAATGAGCAGTACTTC.

This clonotype was detected only a few times. V and J are TRBV10-3 and TRBJ2-7; D unresolved. The V gene lost 0 bases and the J gene lost 4 bases, with 10 bases spanning the gap. The CDR3 extends over 14 amino acids. CDR1 is ENHRY, CDR2 SYGVKD, per germline. The CDR3 reads CAISESIYSYEQYF. CDR3 coding DNA: TGTGCCATCAGTGAGTCGATCTACAGTTACGAGCAGTACTTC.

The chain combines TRBV12-3 or TRBV12-4 with TRBJ2-1, with D possibly called TRBD1 or TRBD2 (5 bases each). The CDR3 spans 19 residues. Trimming removed 6 bases at V and 4 bases at J, with 28 bases between. CDR3 region: CASRNKTHTRGGIYNEQFF. Here the CDR3 DNA reads TGTGCCAGCAGAAATAAAACCCACACTAGGGGCGGTATATACAATGAGCAGTTCTTC.

This clonotype was seen only a few times. The rearrangement joins TRBV12-3 or TRBV12-4 to TRBJ1-1, with no clear D. Trimming stripped 6 bases from V and 5 bases from J, with 16 bases between. The CDR3 is 14 amino acids. CDR3 residues: CASRSSGFHTEAFF. The CDR3 nucleotides are TGTGCCAGCAGATCCTCAGGTTTCCATACTGAAGCTTTCTTT.

The V and J genes are TRBV7-2 and TRBJ1-6; possibly TRBD1 for D (6 bases). V was shortened by 4 bases and J by 4 bases, with 14 bases between the two germline ends. Germline V CDR1 and CDR2: SGHTA, FQGNSA. CDR3 length equals 16 residues. This CDR3 is CASSSVPGQYNSPLHF. In DNA, the CDR3 is TGTGCCAGCAGCTCGGTTCCAGGACAGTATAATTCACCCCTCCACTTT. Full variable domain (remainder filled in from reference TRBV7-2 and TRBJ1-6): GAGVSQSPSNKVTEKGKDVELRCDPISGHTALYWYRQSLGQGLEFLIYFQGNSAPDKSGLPSDRFSAERTGGSVSTLTIQRTQQEDSAVYLCASSSVPGQYNSPLHFGNGTRLTVT.

This clonotype occurred a few times. This chain joins TRBV4-1 and TRBJ2-1; 13 bases match TRBD2. This CDR3 contains 18 residues. Per germline, CDR1 MGHRA and CDR2 YSYEKL. V lost 4 bases, J lost 10 bases, and 16 bases stayed unmatched. The CDR3 sequence is CASSLGVLGLAGPREQFF. The CDR3 nucleotides read TGCGCCAGCAGCCTAGGAGTGTTGGGACTAGCGGGACCGCGGGAGCAGTTCTTC.

This rearrangement joins TRBV27 to TRBJ2-1; 11 bases are a match to TRBD2. The V gene's germline CDR1 is MNHEY and CDR2 SMNVEV (reference sequence). Trimming took 7 bases from V and 6 from J; bases not matched to a gene: 8. CDR3 length: 15 residues. Here the CDR3 reads CASTLGTSGGNEQFF. In DNA, the CDR3 is TGTGCCAGCACATTGGGGACTAGCGGCGGCAATGAGCAGTTCTTC.

This chain links TRBV29-1 with TRBJ2-1, with 7 positions matching TRBD2. After removal of 1 base from V and 12 bases from J, the junction contained 18 bases not matched to a gene. This CDR3 spans 16 amino acids. Germline-derived CDR1 and CDR2 are SQVTM and ANQGSEA. The CDR3 DNA is TGCAGCGTTGAAGGGGTAACAGACCTAGCGGCCTCGGGGCAGTTCTTC. It is translated as CSVEGVTDLAASGQFF.

Comment on this clonotype: A read error may explain this, as a much larger clone is one base away. The chain is built from TRBV12-3 or TRBV12-4 and TRBJ2-5; 7 nucleotides line up with TRBD1. CDR3 length: 14 amino acids. CDR3 protein: CASSIRQGLETPYF. CDR3 DNA: TGTGCCAGCAGTATAAGACAGGGTTTAGAGACCCCGTACTTC.

The V gene is TRBV20-1, the J gene TRBJ2-3; D might be TRBD2 (5 bases). Germline values: CDR1 DFQATT, CDR2 SNEGSKA (reference sequence). The germline V and J ends were trimmed by 3 bases and 2 bases, with 9 bases remaining between them. This CDR3 comprises 13 residues. The CDR3, as DNA: TGCAGTGCTAGGGTCGGGAACACAGATACGCAGTATTTT. It codes for CSARVGNTDTQYF.

V and J are TRBV20-1 and TRBJ2-6; 7 bases map to TRBD1. J lost 0 bases, V lost 6 bases, and 5 bases had no gene match. Germline V gives CDR1 DFQATT, CDR2 SNEGSKA (reference sequence). The CDR3 sequence is 15 residues long. CDR3 loop: CSAQAGGSGANVLTF. DNA of the CDR3: TGCAGTGCCCAGGCAGGGGGCTCTGGGGCCAACGTCCTGACTTTC.

This clonotype was counted a few times. This chain uses TRBV24-1 with TRBJ2-1, with D perhaps matching TRBD1 (6 bases). This CDR3 is 15 amino acids long. CDR1 KGHDR and CDR2 SFDVKD come from the germline V gene. V shed 3 bases and J shed 6 bases, with 14 bases lying between them. The CDR3 protein is CATSDLDRAVNEQFF. The CDR3 DNA is TGTGCCACCAGTGATCTGGACAGAGCCGTCAATGAGCAGTTCTTC.

The V gene is TRBV18, the J gene TRBJ2-7; 9 bases agree with TRBD1. V shed 4 bases and J 5 bases; nucleotides not matched to a gene: 6. The CDR3 contains 14 residues. In germline, CDR1 is KGHSH, CDR2 LQKENI. The CDR3 here is CASSLGTGKDEQYF. The CDR3, as DNA: TGTGCCAGCTCACTTGGGACAGGGAAGGACGAGCAGTACTTC.

This clonotype was counted between two and nine times. V gene TRBV5-1 combines with J gene TRBJ2-1; possibly TRBD1 for D (5 bases). Germline V gene data show CDR1 as SGHRS and CDR2 as YFSETQ. Trimming took off 4 bases at V and 9 bases at J, with 14 bases between the two ends. This CDR3 spans 13 amino acids. DNA of the CDR3: TGCGCCAGCAGCACGGAACAGGCGGTTGAGCAGTTCTTC. It yields the protein CASSTEQAVEQFF.